Below, 28 T cell receptor beta chains from the same sample are listed, as sequenced in a study of blood T cell repertoires in COVID-19 (dated by TCRdb to between 2020 and 2021). To prepare the library, the immunoSEQ multiplex PCR assay was applied. TCRdb obtained this table from immuneACCESS and retained in-frame rearrangements with V and J assigned. These tables miss some clones; where compared with another copy, unresolved V genes account for less than half of the shortfall, and the remainder is unexplained. The sample profile shows about 210,000 clones; roughly 84% of them were found once. The ten top clones hold approximately 7.2% of the sample. Sequencing was done on a sample of PBMCs or T cells enriched from blood (not recorded which). Source of these receptors: a young man in a cohort exposed to, infected with or recovered from COVID-19 (not recorded which).

The chain carries TRBV3-1 (or the pseudogene TRBV3-2) and TRBJ2-7; D gene uncertain. The CDR3 contains 13 residues. The germline CDR1 and CDR2 sequences are LGHDT and YNNKEL (reference sequence). V lost 6 bases and J 0 bases, leaving 9 bases between the germline ends. The CDR3 DNA reads as TGTGCCAGCAGGCACGGAGTCTCCTACGAGCAGTACTTC. This encodes CASRHGVSYEQYF.

This chain links TRBV18 with TRBJ2-1; TRBD1 might be the D (5 bases). V lost 3 bases to trimming and J lost 6 bases, with 15 bases between them. This CDR3 has 15 residues. Germline V gene lookup returns CDR1 KGHSH and CDR2 LQKENI. Here the CDR3 DNA reads TGTGCCAGCTCACCTAGGAGCAGGGATGGCAATGAGCAGTTCTTC. Translating gives CASSPRSRDGNEQFF.

This chain uses TRBV19 with TRBJ2-1; maybe TRBD2 (5 bases). CDR3 length equals 17 residues. Germline V gene data show CDR1 as LNHDA and CDR2 as SQIVND (reference sequence). The V gene lost 4 bases and the J gene lost 6 bases, with 22 bases spanning the gap. CDR3 region: CASSSRFLDSRSNEQFF. CDR3 nucleotide sequence: TGTGCCAGTAGTAGCCGGTTTTTGGACTCCAGAAGCAATGAGCAGTTCTTC.

This rearrangement joins TRBV7-9 to TRBJ2-7; 8 bases are shared with TRBD1. Germline CDR1 reads SEHNR; CDR2 reads FQNEAQ (reference sequence). The V gene end was trimmed by 5 bases and the J gene end by 3 bases; junction bases not matched to a gene: 6. The CDR3 loop spans 14 amino acids. The CDR3 loop reads CASSNKTGDYEQYF. Here the CDR3 DNA reads TGTGCCAGCAGCAATAAGACAGGGGACTACGAGCAGTACTTC.

The chain recombines TRBV20-1 with TRBJ2-5, with a weak D call TRBD1 (5 bases). There are 11 residues in the CDR3. The V gene lost 5 bases and the J gene lost 8 bases, with 12 bases spanning the gap. CDR1 is DFQATT, CDR2 SNEGSKA, per germline (reference sequence). The CDR3 protein is CSALIRGTQYF. For the CDR3, the DNA is TGCAGTGCTCTCATAAGGGGTACCCAGTACTTC.

The V call is TRBV5-6, the J call TRBJ1-2; TRBD1 aligns across 9 bases. CDR3 size: 15 residues. V was pared by 2 bases and J by 4 bases, with 6 bases of the junction left unmatched. Germline V CDR1 and CDR2: SGHDT, YYEEEE. The CDR3 bases are TGTGCCAGCAGCTTCACAGGGGGCTCGATCTATGGCTACACCTTC. Protein product: CASSFTGGSIYGYTF.

V and J are TRBV27 and TRBJ2-7; D perhaps matches TRBD1 (6 bases). This CDR3 has 14 residues. Germline V gene sequence: CDR1 MNHEY, CDR2 SMNVEV (reference sequence). The V and J ends lost 2 bases and 3 bases respectively, with 11 bases between them. This CDR3 is CASSLQGTNYEQYF. DNA for the CDR3: TGTGCCAGCAGTTTACAGGGGACAAACTACGAGCAGTACTTC.

V gene TRBV18 combines with J gene TRBJ1-1, with no clear D. Germline CDR1 KGHSH, CDR2 LQKENI. V was shortened by 2 bases and J by 5 bases, with 18 bases between the two germline ends. The CDR3 loop spans 16 amino acids. The CDR3 DNA is TGTGCCAGCTCACCATTGGGTATGGCCGGGATTACTGAAGCTTTCTTT. Translation gives CASSPLGMAGITEAFF.

This clone was observed a few times. CDR3 in DNA: TGTGCCAGCAGCTTCTCAGCTGAAGCTTTCTTT. It yields the protein CASSFSAEAFF. This chain joins TRBV11-2 and TRBJ1-1, with D unresolved. The CDR3 runs to 11 residues. V was pared by 3 bases and J by 6 bases, with 5 bases between. The germline V gene has CDR1 SGHAT and CDR2 FQNNGV.

The rearrangement links TRBV28 to TRBJ2-3, with 8 nucleotides matching TRBD2. CDR3 length: 18 amino acids. Trimming took 7 bases from V and 4 from J; bases not matched to a gene: 19. Germline values: CDR1 MDHEN, CDR2 SYDVKM. This chain's CDR3 is CASTFHGLASPAADTQYF. CDR3 coding DNA: TGTGCCAGCACGTTTCACGGACTAGCCTCCCCCGCGGCAGATACGCAGTATTTT.

The chain recombines TRBV5-6 with TRBJ2-2; 11 nucleotides match TRBD2. With 0 bases clipped from V and 9 bases from J, the junction kept 7 bases outside the gene matches. The germline V gene encodes CDR1 SGHDT and CDR2 YYEEEE. CDR3 size: 16 residues. The CDR3 sequence: CASSLGTSGSLRELFF. The CDR3, as DNA: TGTGCCAGCAGCTTGGGTACTAGCGGGAGTCTAAGGGAGCTGTTTTTT.

The V gene is TRBV5-1, the J gene TRBJ1-4; TRBD1 matches 8 bases. Germline V CDR1 and CDR2: SGHRS, YFSETQ. This CDR3 comprises 15 residues. J gave up 6 bases and V 4 bases, and 8 bases lay outside the gene matches. The CDR3 loop reads CASSISGTGYEKLFF. The CDR3 DNA is TGCGCCAGCAGCATATCCGGGACAGGATATGAAAAACTGTTTTTT. The variable domain in full, completed from reference TRBV5-1 and TRBJ1-4, reads KAGVTQTPRYLIKTRGQQVTLSCSPISGHRSVSWYQQTPGQGLQFLFEYFSETQRNKGNFPGRFSGRQFSNSRSEMNVSTLELGDSALYLCASSISGTGYEKLFFGSGTQLSVL.

This clone was counted a single time. The V and J genes are TRBV6-1 and TRBJ1-3; tentatively, D is TRBD1 (5 bases). The CDR3 runs 18 residues. The V gene's germline CDR1 is MNHNS and CDR2 SASEGT. Trimming removed 4 bases at V and 0 bases at J, with 19 bases between. CDR3 protein: CASSVSVQGPLSGNTIYF. In DNA form, the CDR3 reads TGTGCCAGCAGTGTCTCGGTTCAGGGTCCGCTCTCTGGAAACACCATATATTTT.

The gene calls are TRBV5-1 and TRBJ2-7; 8 bases map to TRBD2. This CDR3 region has 18 residues. CDR1 SGHRS and CDR2 YFSETQ come from the germline V gene. The ends lost 0 bases at V and 0 bases at J; junction bases unmatched: 11. The CDR3 here is CASSLDISGTTTSYEQYF. The CDR3 bases are TGCGCCAGCAGCTTGGATATTAGCGGGACAACTACCTCCTACGAGCAGTACTTC. The whole variable domain, remainder taken from reference TRBV5-1 and TRBJ2-7, is KAGVTQTPRYLIKTRGQQVTLSCSPISGHRSVSWYQQTPGQGLQFLFEYFSETQRNKGNFPGRFSGRQFSNSRSEMNVSTLELGDSALYLCASSLDISGTTTSYEQYFGPGTRLTVT.

The chain recombines TRBV11-2 with TRBJ1-6; 7 bases align to TRBD1. Germline trimming cut 8 bases from V and 10 bases from J; bases unmatched to any gene: 11. This CDR3 contains 14 residues. CDR1 SGHAT and CDR2 FQNNGV come from the germline V gene. CDR3 amino acids: CASGRRQGSSPLHF. CDR3 DNA sequence: TGTGCCAGCGGTAGGAGACAGGGAAGCTCACCCCTCCACTTT.

The CDR3 DNA is TGTGCCAGCAGCAAAGCTTATGTGCAACAGGACACTGAAGCTTTCTTT. Protein: CASSKAYVQQDTEAFF. This chain joins TRBV21-1 and TRBJ1-1; the table's D gene call, TRBD1, was not cross checked with the DNA. TRBV21-1 is tagged as a pseudogene. This CDR3 comprises 16 residues.

This clone was recorded at least ten times. J is TRBJ2-7 and V is TRBV27; 8 bases agree with TRBD2. The CDR3 has 14 amino acids. Per the germline V gene, CDR1 is MNHEY and CDR2 is SMNVEV (reference sequence). After removal of 6 bases from V and 7 bases from J, the junction contained 11 bases not matched to a gene. This chain's CDR3 is CASRPVGLAGEQYF. The CDR3 DNA follows: TGTGCCAGCAGACCCGTGGGGCTAGCGGGTGAGCAGTACTTC.

The V gene is TRBV19, the J gene TRBJ1-2; D is uncertain. The V end was cut by 2 bases, the J end by 8 bases, with 12 bases between. Germline-derived CDR1 and CDR2 are LNHDA and SQIVND (reference sequence). This CDR3 is 13 amino acids long. The CDR3 sequence: CASSIRRARGYTF. The CDR3 region has the DNA TGTGCCAGTAGTATAAGGAGGGCGCGAGGCTACACCTTC. Based on the CDR3 plus reference TRBV19 and TRBJ1-2, the full variable domain is DGGITQSPKYLFRKEGQNVTLSCEQNLNHDAMYWYRQDPGQGLRLIYYSQIVNDFQKGDIAEGYSVSREKKESFPLTVTSAQKNPTAFYLCASSIRRARGYTFGSGTRLTVV.

The rearrangement uses TRBV10-3 and TRBJ1-5, with 7 bases identical to TRBD1. Germline V gives CDR1 ENHRY, CDR2 SYGVKD. The CDR3 contains 14 residues. The junction had 8 bases not matched to a gene; V was cut back by 9 bases and J by 3 bases. The CDR3 DNA reads as TGTGCCATAAACCCGGGACAGATCAATCAGCCCCAGCATTTT. It is translated as CAINPGQINQPQHF.

The chain joins TRBV7-9 to TRBJ2-1; 8 bases agree with TRBD2. The germline V gene encodes CDR1 SEHNR and CDR2 FQNEAQ (reference sequence). The CDR3 has 13 amino acids. Losses at the gene ends were 8 bases for V and 5 bases for J; bases not matched to a gene: 5. In nucleotides, the CDR3 is TGTGCCAGCCATACTAGCGGTAACAATGAGCAGTTCTTC. This encodes CASHTSGNNEQFF.

V gene TRBV29-1 combines with J gene TRBJ2-7; TRBD2 matches 7 bases. Germline V gene sequence: CDR1 SQVTM, CDR2 ANQGSEA. Germline trimming cut 1 base from V and 2 bases from J; bases unmatched to any gene: 11. CDR3 length equals 16 residues. CDR3 nucleotides: TGCAGCGTTGAAGTCCTGGGGGGGACTCGTCCCTACGAGCAGTACTTC. Translating gives CSVEVLGGTRPYEQYF.

The rearrangement joins TRBV6-2 or TRBV6-3 to TRBJ2-1; 12 nucleotides align to TRBD2. The CDR3 is 17 amino acids. Germline CDR1 reads MNHEY; CDR2 reads SVGEGT. V lost 2 bases and J lost 6; bases outside the gene matches: 8. The DNA for the CDR3 is TGTGCCAGCAGTTACACCGGACTAGCGGGATTGGGCAATGAGCAGTTCTTC. It is translated as CASSYTGLAGLGNEQFF.

The V call is TRBV27, the J call TRBJ2-7, with 9 bases matching TRBD1. The CDR3 has 17 residues. J lost 3 bases, V lost 2 bases, and 11 bases had no gene match. CDR1 is MNHEY, CDR2 SMNVEV, per germline (reference sequence). The CDR3: CASSLGRRTGVNYEQYF. CDR3 nucleotide sequence: TGTGCCAGCAGTTTAGGACGAAGGACAGGGGTGAACTACGAGCAGTACTTC.

The CDR3 spells CATRMGTGFYGYTF. DNA for the CDR3: TGTGCCACCAGGATGGGGACAGGATTCTATGGCTACACCTTC. This rearrangement joins TRBV6-5 to TRBJ1-2; TRBD1 matches 8 bases. This CDR3 is 14 amino acids long. V gave up 10 bases and J gave up 4 bases; unmatched junction bases: 11. Germline V lookup: CDR1 MNHEY, CDR2 SVGAGI.

The gene calls are TRBV24-1 and TRBJ2-1; 11 nucleotides line up with TRBD2. The ends lost 8 bases at V and 10 bases at J; junction bases unmatched: 9. There are 14 residues in the CDR3. Germline CDR1 KGHDR, CDR2 SFDVKD. CDR3 sequence reads: CATKASGRPREQFF. The CDR3 DNA reads TGTGCCACCAAGGCTAGCGGGAGGCCGCGGGAGCAGTTCTTC.

This rearrangement joins TRBV9 to TRBJ2-5; the match to TRBD2 covers 7 bases. Germline V gives CDR1 SGDLS, CDR2 YYNGEE. CDR3 length: 15 residues. Trimming at V came to 0 bases and at J to 1 base, leaving 3 bases not matched to a gene. The DNA for the CDR3 is TGTGCCAGCAGCGTAGGCGGGAGCCCCCAAGAGACCCAGTACTTC. It yields the protein CASSVGGSPQETQYF.

V usage is TRBV7-9 and J usage is TRBJ2-7, with D perhaps matching TRBD1 (5 bases). The CDR3 is made up of 14 amino acids. The V and J ends lost 1 base and 2 bases respectively, with 9 bases between them. Germline V gives CDR1 SEHNR, CDR2 FQNEAQ (reference sequence). The CDR3 reads CASSLDRIAYEQYF. CDR3 nucleotide sequence: TGTGCCAGCAGCTTAGACAGGATAGCCTACGAGCAGTACTTC.

This rearrangement joins TRBV27 to TRBJ2-7; a weak D match, TRBD1 (6 bases). The V gene's germline CDR1 is MNHEY and CDR2 SMNVEV (reference sequence). V was clipped by 5 bases and J by 4 bases, with 12 bases between them. The CDR3 spans 13 residues. CDR3 sequence reads: CASSMIGGYEQYF. CDR3 in DNA: TGTGCCAGCAGTATGATAGGGGGTTACGAGCAGTACTTC.